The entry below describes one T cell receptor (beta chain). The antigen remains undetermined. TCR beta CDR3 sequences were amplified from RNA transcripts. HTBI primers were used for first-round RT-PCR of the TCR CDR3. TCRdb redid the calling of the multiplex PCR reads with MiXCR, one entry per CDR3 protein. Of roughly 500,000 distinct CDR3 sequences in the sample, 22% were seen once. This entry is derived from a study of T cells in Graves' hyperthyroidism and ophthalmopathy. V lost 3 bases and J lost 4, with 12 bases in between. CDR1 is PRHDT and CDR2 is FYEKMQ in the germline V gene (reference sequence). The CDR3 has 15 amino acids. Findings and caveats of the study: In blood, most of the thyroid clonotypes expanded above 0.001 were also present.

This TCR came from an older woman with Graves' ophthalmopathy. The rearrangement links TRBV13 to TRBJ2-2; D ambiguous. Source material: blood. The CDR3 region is CASSLATARTGELFF. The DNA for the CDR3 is TGTGCCAGCAGCTTGGCGACGGCCCGCACCGGGGAGCTGTTTTTT.